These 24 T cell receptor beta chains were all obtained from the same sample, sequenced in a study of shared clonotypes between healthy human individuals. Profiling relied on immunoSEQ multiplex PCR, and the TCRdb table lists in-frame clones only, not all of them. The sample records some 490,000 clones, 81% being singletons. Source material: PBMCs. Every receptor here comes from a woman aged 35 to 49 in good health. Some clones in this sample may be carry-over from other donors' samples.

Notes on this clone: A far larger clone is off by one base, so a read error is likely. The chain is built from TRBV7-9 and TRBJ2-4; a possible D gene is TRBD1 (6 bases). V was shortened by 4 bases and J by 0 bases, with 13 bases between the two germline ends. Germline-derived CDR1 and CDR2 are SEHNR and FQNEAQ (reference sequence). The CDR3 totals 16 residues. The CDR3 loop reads CASSSGAGLAKNIQYF. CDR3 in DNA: TGTGCCAGCAGCTCAGGGGCAGGGCTAGCCAAAAACATTCAGTACTTC.

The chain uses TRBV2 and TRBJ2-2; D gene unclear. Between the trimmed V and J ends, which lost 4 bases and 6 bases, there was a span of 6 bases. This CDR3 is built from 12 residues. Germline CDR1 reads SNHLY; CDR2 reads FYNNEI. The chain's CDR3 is CASSAGSGELFF. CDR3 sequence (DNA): TGTGCCAGCAGTGCAGGTTCCGGGGAGCTGTTTTTT.

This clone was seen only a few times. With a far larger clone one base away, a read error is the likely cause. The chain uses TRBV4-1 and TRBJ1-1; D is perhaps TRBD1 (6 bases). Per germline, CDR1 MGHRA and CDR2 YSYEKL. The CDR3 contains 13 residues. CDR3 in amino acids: CASSRGQSTEALF. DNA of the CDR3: TGCGCCAGCAGCCGAGGACAGAGCACTGAAGCTTTATTT.

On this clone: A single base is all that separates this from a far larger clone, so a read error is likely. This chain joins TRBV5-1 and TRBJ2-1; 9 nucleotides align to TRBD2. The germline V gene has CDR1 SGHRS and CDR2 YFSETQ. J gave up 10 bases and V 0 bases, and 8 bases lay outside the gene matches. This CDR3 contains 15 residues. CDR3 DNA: TGCGCCAGCAGCTTGGTAGTAGCGGGAGTCATGGAGCAGTTCTTC. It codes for CASSLVVAGVMEQFF. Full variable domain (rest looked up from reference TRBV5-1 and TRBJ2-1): KAGVTQTPRYLIKTRGQQVTLSCSPISGHRSVSWYQQTPGQGLQFLFEYFSETQRNKGNFPGRFSGRQFSNSRSEMNVSTLELGDSALYLCASSLVVAGVMEQFFGPGTRLTVL.

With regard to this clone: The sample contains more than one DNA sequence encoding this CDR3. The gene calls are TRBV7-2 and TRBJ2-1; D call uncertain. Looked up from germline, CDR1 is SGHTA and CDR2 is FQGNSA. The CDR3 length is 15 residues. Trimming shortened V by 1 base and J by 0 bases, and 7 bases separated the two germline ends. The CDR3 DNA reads TGTGCCAGCAGCTTAGGGACCAGCTCCTACAATGAGCAGTTCTTC. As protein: CASSLGTSSYNEQFF.

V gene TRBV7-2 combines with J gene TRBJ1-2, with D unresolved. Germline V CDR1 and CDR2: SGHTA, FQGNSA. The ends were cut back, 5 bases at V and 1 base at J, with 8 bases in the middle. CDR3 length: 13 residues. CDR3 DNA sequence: TGTGCCAGCAGCGCACAGAATAACTATGGCTACACCTTC. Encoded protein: CASSAQNNYGYTF.

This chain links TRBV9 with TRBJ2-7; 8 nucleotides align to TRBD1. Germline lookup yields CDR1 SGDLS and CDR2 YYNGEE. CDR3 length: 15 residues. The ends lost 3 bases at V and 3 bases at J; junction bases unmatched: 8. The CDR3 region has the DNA TGTGCCAGCAGCGACAGACAGGGGCCGATCTACGAGCAGTACTTC. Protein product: CASSDRQGPIYEQYF.

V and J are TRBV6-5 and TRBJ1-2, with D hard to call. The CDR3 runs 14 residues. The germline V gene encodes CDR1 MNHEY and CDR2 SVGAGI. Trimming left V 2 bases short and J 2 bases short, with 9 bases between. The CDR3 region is CASSYRTDNYGYTF. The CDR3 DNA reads TGTGCCAGCAGTTACCGGACGGACAACTATGGCTACACCTTC.

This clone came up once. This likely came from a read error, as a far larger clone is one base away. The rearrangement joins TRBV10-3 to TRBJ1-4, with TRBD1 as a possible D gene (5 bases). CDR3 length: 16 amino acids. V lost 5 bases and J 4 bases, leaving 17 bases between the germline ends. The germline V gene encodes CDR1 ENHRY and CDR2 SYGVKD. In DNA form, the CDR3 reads TGTGCCATCAGTAAATCCCCGACAGCCATTAATGAAAAACTGTTTTTT. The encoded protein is CAISKSPTAINEKLFF.

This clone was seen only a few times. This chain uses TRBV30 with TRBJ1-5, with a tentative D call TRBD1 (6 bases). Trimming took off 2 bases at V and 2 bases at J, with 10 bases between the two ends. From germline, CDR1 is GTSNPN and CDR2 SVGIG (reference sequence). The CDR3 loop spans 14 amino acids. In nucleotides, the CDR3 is TGTGCCTGGAGTAGGGGGGCGGGCAATCAGCCCCAGCATTTT. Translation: CAWSRGAGNQPQHF.

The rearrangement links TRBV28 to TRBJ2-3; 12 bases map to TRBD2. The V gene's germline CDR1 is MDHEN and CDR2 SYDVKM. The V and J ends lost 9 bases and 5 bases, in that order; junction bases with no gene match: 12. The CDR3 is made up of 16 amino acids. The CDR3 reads CASQPPSGRAGDTQYF. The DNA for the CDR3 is TGTGCCAGTCAGCCCCCTAGCGGGAGGGCCGGAGATACGCAGTATTTT.

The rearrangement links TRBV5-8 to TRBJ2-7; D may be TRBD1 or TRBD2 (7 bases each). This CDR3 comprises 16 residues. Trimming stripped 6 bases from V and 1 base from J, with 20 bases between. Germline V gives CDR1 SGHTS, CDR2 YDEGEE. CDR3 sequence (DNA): TGTGCCAGCACCTGGGTCGGGGGGACAGCGTCCTACGAGCAGTACTTC. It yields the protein CASTWVGGTASYEQYF.

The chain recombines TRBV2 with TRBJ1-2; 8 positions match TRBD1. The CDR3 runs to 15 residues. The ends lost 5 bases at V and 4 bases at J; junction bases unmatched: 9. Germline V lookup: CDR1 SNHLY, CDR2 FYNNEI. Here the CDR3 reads CASSPGQGPTYGYTF. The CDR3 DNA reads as TGTGCCAGCAGTCCCGGACAGGGTCCAACCTATGGCTACACCTTC.

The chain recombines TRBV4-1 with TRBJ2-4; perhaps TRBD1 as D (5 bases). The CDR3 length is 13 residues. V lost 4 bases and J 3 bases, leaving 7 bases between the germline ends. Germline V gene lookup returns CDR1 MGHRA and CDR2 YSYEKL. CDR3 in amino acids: CASSPRVKNIQYF. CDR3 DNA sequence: TGCGCCAGCAGCCCCAGGGTCAAAAACATTCAGTACTTC.

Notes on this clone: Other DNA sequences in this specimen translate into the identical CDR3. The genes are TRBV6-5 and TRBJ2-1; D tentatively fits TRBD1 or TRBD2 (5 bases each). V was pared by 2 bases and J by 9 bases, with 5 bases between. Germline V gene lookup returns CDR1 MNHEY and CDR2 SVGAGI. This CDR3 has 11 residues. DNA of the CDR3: TGTGCCAGCAGTTACGGGGGTGAGCAGTTCTTC. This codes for CASSYGGEQFF.

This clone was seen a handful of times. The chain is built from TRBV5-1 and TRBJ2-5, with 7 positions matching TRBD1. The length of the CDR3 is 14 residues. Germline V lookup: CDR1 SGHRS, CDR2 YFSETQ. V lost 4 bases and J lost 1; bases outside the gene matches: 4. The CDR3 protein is CASSPDRSQETQYF. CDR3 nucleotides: TGCGCCAGCAGCCCGGACAGGAGCCAAGAGACCCAGTACTTC. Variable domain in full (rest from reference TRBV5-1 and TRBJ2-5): KAGVTQTPRYLIKTRGQQVTLSCSPISGHRSVSWYQQTPGQGLQFLFEYFSETQRNKGNFPGRFSGRQFSNSRSEMNVSTLELGDSALYLCASSPDRSQETQYFGPGTRLLVL.

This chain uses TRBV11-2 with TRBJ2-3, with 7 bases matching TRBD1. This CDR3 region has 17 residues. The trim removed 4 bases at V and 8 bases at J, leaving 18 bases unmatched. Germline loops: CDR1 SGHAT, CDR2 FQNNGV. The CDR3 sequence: CASSSSRGYWISGTQYF. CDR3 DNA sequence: TGTGCCAGCAGCTCCTCCAGGGGGTACTGGATATCGGGTACGCAGTATTTT.

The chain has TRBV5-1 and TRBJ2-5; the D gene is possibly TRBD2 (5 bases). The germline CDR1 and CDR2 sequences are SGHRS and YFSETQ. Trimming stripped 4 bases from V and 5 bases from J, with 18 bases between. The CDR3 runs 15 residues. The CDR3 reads CASSLANGFKETQYF. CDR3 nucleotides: TGCGCCAGCAGCCTAGCTAATGGGTTTAAGGAGACCCAGTACTTC.

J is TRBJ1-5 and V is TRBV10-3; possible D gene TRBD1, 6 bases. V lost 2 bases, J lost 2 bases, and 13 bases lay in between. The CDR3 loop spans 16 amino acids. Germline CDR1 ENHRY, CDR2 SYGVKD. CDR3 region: CAISEGGGFGNQPQHF. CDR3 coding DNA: TGTGCCATCAGTGAGGGAGGGGGGTTTGGCAATCAGCCCCAGCATTTT.

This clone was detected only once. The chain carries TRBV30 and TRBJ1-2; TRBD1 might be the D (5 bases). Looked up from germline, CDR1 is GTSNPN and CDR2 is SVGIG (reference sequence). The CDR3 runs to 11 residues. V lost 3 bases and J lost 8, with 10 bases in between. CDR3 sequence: CAWSRSGGYTF. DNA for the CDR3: TGTGCCTGGAGCCGGTCAGGGGGCTACACCTTC. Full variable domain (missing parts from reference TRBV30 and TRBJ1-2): SQTIHQWPATLVQPVGSPLSLECTVEGTSNPNLYWYRQAAGRGLQLLFYSVGIGQISSEVPQNLSASRPQDRQFILSSKKLLLSDSGFYLCAWSRSGGYTFGSGTRLTVV.

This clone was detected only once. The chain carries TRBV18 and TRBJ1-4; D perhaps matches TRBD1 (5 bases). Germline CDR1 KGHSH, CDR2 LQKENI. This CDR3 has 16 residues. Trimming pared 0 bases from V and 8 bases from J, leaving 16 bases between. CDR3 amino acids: CASSPPSRDLEEKLFF. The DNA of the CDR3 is TGTGCCAGCTCACCACCCAGCCGGGACCTGGAAGAAAAACTGTTTTTT.

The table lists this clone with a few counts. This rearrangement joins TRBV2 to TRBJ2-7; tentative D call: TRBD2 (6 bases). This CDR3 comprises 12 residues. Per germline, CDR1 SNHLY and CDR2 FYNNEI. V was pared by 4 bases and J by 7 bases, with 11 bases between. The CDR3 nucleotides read TGTGCCAGCAGTGCCGGGGCGGGAGAGCAGTACTTC. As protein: CASSAGAGEQYF.

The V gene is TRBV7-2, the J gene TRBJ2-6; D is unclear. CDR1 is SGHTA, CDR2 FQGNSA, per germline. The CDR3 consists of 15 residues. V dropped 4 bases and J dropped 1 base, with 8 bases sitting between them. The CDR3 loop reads CASSSTDSGANVLTF. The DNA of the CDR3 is TGTGCCAGCAGCTCAACAGATTCTGGGGCCAACGTCCTGACTTTC.

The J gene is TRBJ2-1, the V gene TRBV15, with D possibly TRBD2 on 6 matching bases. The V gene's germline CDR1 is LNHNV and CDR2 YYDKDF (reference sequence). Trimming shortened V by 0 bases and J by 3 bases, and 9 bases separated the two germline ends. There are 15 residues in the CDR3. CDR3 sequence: CATSRDPGVYNEQFF. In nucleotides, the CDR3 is TGTGCCACCAGCAGAGATCCGGGAGTCTACAATGAGCAGTTCTTC.